This is a list of T cell receptor beta chains from one sample in a study of blood T cell repertoires in COVID-19. The method was immunoSEQ multiplex PCR; TCRdb's version includes in-frame clones alone and lacks a portion of them. Among some 300,000 clones listed, over 75% were seen once. The sequencing input was PBMCs or T cells enriched from blood (not recorded which). All receptors derive from a woman in her 30s who had recovered from COVID-19. CDR3s include the opening cysteine and the closing phenylalanine or tryptophan. The D gene is left open where the match is weak. The listing skips clone size in some rows; elsewhere it reads once, few, many or a size class.

d_gene	abundance	v_gene	j_gene	CDR3aa	CDR3nt
-	few	TRBV7-6	TRBJ2-5	CASSLAQKQETQYF	TGTGCCAGCAGCTTAGCGCAGAAACAAGAGACCCAGTACTTC
-	-	TRBV7-6	TRBJ1-2	CASSPAGRAAYGYTF	TGTGCCAGCAGCCCGGCGGGGCGGGCGGCCTATGGCTACACCTTC
-	-	TRBV18	TRBJ2-5	CASSPVSVGAETQYF	TGTGCCAGCTCACCTGTCTCAGTAGGGGCAGAGACCCAGTACTTC
TRBD1	few	TRBV27	TRBJ1-2	CASSLGGRGHRGYTF	TGTGCCAGCAGTTTAGGTGGCAGGGGGCATAGAGGCTACACCTTC
-	-	TRBV1	TRBJ1-2	CTSSQVDRTQRYGYTF	TGCACCAGCAGCCAAGTCGACAGGACTCAGCGCTATGGCTACACCTTC
TRBD2	-	TRBV18	TRBJ2-5	CASSPTSGGAWETQYF	TGTGCCAGCTCACCCACTAGCGGGGGGGCCTGGGAGACCCAGTACTTC
-	once	TRBV19	TRBJ1-1	CASSIWFEIRNTEAFF	TGTGCCAGTAGTATATGGTTTGAGATACGGAACACTGAAGCTTTCTTT
-	once	TRBV5-4	TRBJ1-4	CASSLGGARDEKLFF	TGTGCCAGCAGCCTTGGCGGGGCGCGGGATGAAAAACTGTTTTTT
-	-	TRBV19	TRBJ1-2	CASSPGDSLRANYGYTF	TGTGCCAGTAGTCCCGGGGATAGCCTTCGAGCTAACTATGGCTACACCTTC
-	-	TRBV5-5	TRBJ2-7	CASSFGGSYEQYF	TGTGCCAGCAGCTTCGGAGGGTCGTACGAGCAGTACTTC
-	-	TRBV7-2	TRBJ1-1	CASSFRGGTEAFF	TGTGCCAGCAGCTTTAGAGGCGGGACTGAAGCTTTCTTT
TRBD2	-	TRBV5-1	TRBJ2-1	CASSRRLAEYNEQFF	TGCGCCAGCAGCCGCCGGCTAGCGGAATACAATGAGCAGTTCTTC
-	few	TRBV9	TRBJ2-7	CASSVDGGSYEQYF	TGTGCCAGCAGCGTGGACGGGGGCTCCTACGAGCAGTACTTC
-	once	TRBV2	TRBJ1-2	CASRVLNRVPTYGYTF	TGTGCCAGCAGGGTATTAAACAGGGTCCCCACCTATGGCTACACCTTC
-	-	TRBV13	TRBJ2-5	CASSPLADQETQYF	TGTGCCAGCAGCCCCTTAGCGGACCAAGAGACCCAGTACTTC
-	-	TRBV19	TRBJ2-6	CASSVQGNSGANVLTF	TGTGCCAGTAGTGTACAGGGCAACTCTGGGGCCAACGTCCTGACTTTC
-	-	TRBV10-2	TRBJ2-1	CASSEGRGSFGNEQFF	TGCGCCAGCAGTGAAGGGCGGGGTTCCTTTGGGAATGAGCAGTTCTTC
-	once	TRBV19	TRBJ2-7	CAGSIGPTYEQYF	TGTGCCGGTAGTATAGGGCCAACCTACGAGCAGTACTTC
-	-	TRBV15	TRBJ2-5	CATSIRDTGETQYF	TGTGCCACCAGCATCCGGGACACTGGAGAGACCCAGTACTTC
TRBD2	-	TRBV10-3	TRBJ2-3	CAISSTLTPGLAGGGFSTDTQYF	TGTGCCATCAGTTCGACCTTAACCCCGGGACTAGCGGGAGGGGGCTTTAGCACAGATACGCAGTATTTT